The entry below describes one T cell receptor beta chain. CDR1 is SGHKS and CDR2 is YYEKEE in the germline V gene (reference sequence). V lost 0 bases and J lost 4, with 8 bases in between. The CDR3 runs to 14 residues. This specimen comes from a study of blood T cell repertoires in COVID-19. The overall study: Sites in the United States, Italy and Spain provided acute and convalescent COVID-19 samples.

Participants had their cohort set by participant-reported clinical history. The protocol was immunoSEQ multiplex PCR, while the TCRdb copy is restricted to in-frame clones and leaves out a portion. The sample yields roughly 180,000 clones, roughly 80% seen once. The chain couples TRBV5-5 to TRBJ1-5; D unresolved. This clonotype was obtained from a woman in her 40s with acute COVID-19. The sequencing sample was made of PBMCs or T cells enriched from blood (not recorded which). The CDR3 DNA reads as TGTGCCAGCAGCTTGGGTGGACTTAATCAGCCCCAGCATTTT. It encodes CASSLGGLNQPQHF.